These 4 T cell receptor beta chains came from one sample sequenced in a study of T-cell memory formation after mild COVID-19. TCRdb reprocessed the 5' RACE reads with MiXCR, giving one entry per CDR3 protein. The sample holds 200,000 to 250,000 distinct CDR3 sequences, over 15% seen once. The sequenced material came from PBMCs or a T cell subset sorted from them (not recorded which). These receptors were taken from a man in his late teens or twenties who had mild COVID-19 (a few samples of this study predate the infection). Cell type and time point are not known.

The chain carries TRBV5-4 and TRBJ2-5; no definite D call. The CDR3 loop spans 14 amino acids. V lost 4 bases, J lost 5 bases, and 15 bases lay in between. CDR1 is SGHNT and CDR2 is YYREEE in the germline V gene (reference sequence). CDR3 region: CASSPYSGSETQYF. CDR3 DNA: TGTGCCAGCAGCCCATATAGTGGGTCCGAGACCCAGTACTTC. The full variable domain, its missing parts supplied by reference TRBV5-4 and TRBJ2-5, is ETGVTQSPTHLIKTRGQQVTLRCSSQSGHNTVSWYQQALGQGPQFIFQYYREEENGRGNFPPRFSGLQFPNYSSELNVNALELDDSALYLCASSPYSGSETQYFGPGTRLLVL.

This clonotype came up a few times. The chain links TRBV6-2 or TRBV6-3 to TRBJ1-2, with unresolved D. V lost 6 bases, J lost 8 bases, and 10 bases lay in between. The germline V gene encodes CDR1 MNHEY and CDR2 SVGEGT. This CDR3 region has 11 residues. CDR3 sequence (DNA): TGTGCCAGCAGCCCGGGAGAAGGCTACACCTTC. Protein: CASSPGEGYTF.

In its sample, this clonotype was seen a few times. V and J are TRBV3-1 and TRBJ2-3; 7 bases map to TRBD2. The V and J ends lost 3 bases and 7 bases, in that order; junction bases with no gene match: 13. The CDR3 has 16 residues. Germline V gene sequence: CDR1 LGHDT, CDR2 YNNKEL (reference sequence). In nucleotides, the CDR3 is TGTGCCAGCAGCCACGGAAGCGGGGCGGAAAAATATACGCAGTATTTT. Translated, it gives CASSHGSGAEKYTQYF.

The chain uses TRBV19 and TRBJ2-4, with D possibly being TRBD1 (6 bases). The V gene lost 5 bases and the J gene lost 10 bases, with 15 bases spanning the gap. Germline V lookup: CDR1 LNHDA, CDR2 SQIVND (reference sequence). The CDR3 spans 13 residues. CDR3 residues: CASSPRDTGIQYF. CDR3 nucleotides: TGTGCCAGTAGTCCCCGGGACACAGGGATTCAGTACTTC.